A single sample gave rise to the 30 T cell receptor beta chains below, sequenced in a study of response to subunit inactivated influenza vaccine. TCRdb redid the calling of the RT-PCR reads with MiXCR, one entry per CDR3 protein. Here the sample spans about 650,000 distinct CDR3 sequences, 14% being singletons. Specimen: PBMCs from blood, collected roughly 2 weeks before vaccination. The receptors shown here come from a man aged 50 to 60 who received an inactivated influenza vaccine.

This rearrangement joins TRBV28 to TRBJ1-1; a weak D match, TRBD1 (5 bases). CDR3 size: 13 residues. Germline V gene data show CDR1 as MDHEN and CDR2 as SYDVKM. Trimming took 8 bases from V and 5 from J, leaving 15 bases between them. The CDR3 nucleotides are TGTGCCAGCTACCTTAAGGGGCAAACTGAAGCTTTCTTT. Amino acid sequence: CASYLKGQTEAFF.

This clonotype has only a few counts. The chain links TRBV2 to TRBJ1-4; 7 nucleotides agree with TRBD1. The CDR3 is 14 residues long. Germline trimming cut 4 bases from V and 5 bases from J; bases unmatched to any gene: 4. CDR1 is SNHLY and CDR2 is FYNNEI in the germline V gene. Written as DNA, the CDR3 is TGTGCCAGCAGTGCCGGGACAGCAAATGAAAAACTGTTTTTT. It specifies CASSAGTANEKLFF.

This chain joins TRBV7-2 and TRBJ2-5; tentative D call: TRBD2 (6 bases). The V and J ends lost 4 bases and 5 bases respectively, with 14 bases between them. The length of the CDR3 is 14 residues. From germline, CDR1 is SGHTA and CDR2 FQGNSA. CDR3 sequence: CASSYRLGQETQYF. The DNA for the CDR3 is TGTGCCAGCAGCTACAGACTAGGCCAGGAGACCCAGTACTTC.

This clonotype was counted a few times. This sequence joins TRBV20-1 and TRBJ2-2, with TRBD1 matching over 8 bases. CDR1 DFQATT and CDR2 SNEGSKA come from the germline V gene (reference sequence). The CDR3 covers 14 residues. With V trimmed by 3 bases and J by 3 bases, 3 bases remained unmatched. The CDR3 loop reads CSARGQEYTGELFF. CDR3 DNA: TGCAGTGCTAGGGGACAGGAGTACACCGGGGAGCTGTTTTTT.

This clonotype was detected ten times or more. This chain joins TRBV2 and TRBJ2-1; D is unclear. The CDR3 length is 15 residues. The V end was cut by 2 bases, the J end by 2 bases, with 10 bases between. Germline loops: CDR1 SNHLY, CDR2 FYNNEI. DNA for the CDR3: TGTGCCAGCAGTGAAATGGCGGAAGCCTACAATGAGCAGTTCTTC. Translating it yields CASSEMAEAYNEQFF.

The chain is built from TRBV5-1 and TRBJ2-3; TRBD2 aligns across 7 bases. The CDR3 has 14 amino acids. Germline V gene sequence: CDR1 SGHRS, CDR2 YFSETQ. V shed 5 bases, J shed 5 bases, and the junction held 8 bases outside the gene matches. In DNA, the CDR3 is TGCGCCAGCAGTGCAACAGCGGGAATAGATACGCAGTATTTT. Its protein is CASSATAGIDTQYF.

This rearrangement joins TRBV7-2 to TRBJ2-7, with a tentative D call TRBD1 (5 bases). The V end lost 3 bases, the J end lost 4 bases, and 13 bases lay between the germline ends. CDR1 SGHTA and CDR2 FQGNSA come from the germline V gene. This CDR3 has 14 residues. The CDR3 spells CASSLGPQEYEQYF. Here the CDR3 DNA reads TGTGCCAGCAGCTTGGGGCCACAGGAATACGAGCAGTACTTC.

A single count supports this clonotype. The rearrangement joins TRBV28 to TRBJ2-3; 11 bases map to TRBD2. The CDR3 covers 17 residues. J was trimmed by 6 bases and V by 4 bases; bases with no gene match: 12. Germline CDR1 MDHEN, CDR2 SYDVKM. The CDR3 coding sequence is TGTGCCAGCAGTTCCTCCGGGACTAGCGGCTTCTCGGATACGCAGTATTTT. It is translated as CASSSSGTSGFSDTQYF.

The chain joins TRBV7-2 to TRBJ1-1, with 12 bases aligning to TRBD1. In germline, CDR1 is SGHTA, CDR2 FQGNSA. With V trimmed by 1 base and J by 10 bases, 10 bases remained unmatched. This CDR3 spans 16 amino acids. The CDR3 region has the DNA TGTGCCAGCAGCTTAGTTGGGACAGGGGGCACGAACGGAGCTTTCTTT. This gives the protein CASSLVGTGGTNGAFF.

V usage is TRBV6-5 and J usage is TRBJ2-7; 7 nucleotides match TRBD2. CDR1 and CDR2 from the germline V gene are MNHEY and SVGAGI. Trimming cost V 0 bases and J 2 bases; bases outside gene matches: 7. The CDR3 consists of 16 residues. CDR3 sequence (DNA): TGTGCCAGCAGTTACTCGGTCGCTAGCGGCCCCTACGAGCAGTACTTC. It encodes CASSYSVASGPYEQYF.

This clonotype appeared a few times. The V and J genes are TRBV5-1 and TRBJ2-5, with D possibly matching TRBD1 (5 bases). The CDR3 has 15 amino acids. V was trimmed by 3 bases and J by 4 bases, leaving 16 bases between them. The V gene's germline CDR1 is SGHRS and CDR2 YFSETQ. The CDR3: CASSSTQGGAETQYF. For the CDR3, the DNA is TGCGCCAGCAGCTCGACGCAGGGTGGGGCAGAGACCCAGTACTTC.

The J gene is TRBJ2-2, the V gene TRBV4-3, with TRBD1 matching over 7 bases. Germline loops: CDR1 LGHNA, CDR2 YSLEER. The V and J ends lost 4 bases and 1 base, in that order; junction bases with no gene match: 6. The CDR3 is made up of 16 amino acids. The CDR3 DNA reads as TGCGCCAGCAGCCGAGAACAGGGGAAGAACACCGGGGAGCTGTTTTTT. It yields the protein CASSREQGKNTGELFF.

This clonotype was detected many times. In nucleotides, the CDR3 is TGCGCCAGCAGACAATCAGCTGTGATGAGCACAGATACGCAGTATTTT. Translated, it gives CASRQSAVMSTDTQYF. V usage is TRBV5-1 and J usage is TRBJ2-3; D unresolved. The CDR3 has 16 amino acids. Trimming cost V 5 bases and J 0 bases, with 16 bases left between them. The germline CDR1 and CDR2 sequences are SGHRS and YFSETQ.

This clonotype showed up just a few times. The chain joins TRBV4-3 to TRBJ2-3, with D unclear. Trimming stripped 3 bases from V and 2 bases from J, with 18 bases between. From germline, CDR1 is LGHNA and CDR2 YSLEER. This CDR3 is built from 17 residues. CDR3 amino acids: CASSQMVGRKFTDTQYF. The CDR3 DNA reads as TGCGCCAGCAGCCAGATGGTTGGACGGAAATTCACAGATACGCAGTATTTT.

This chain joins TRBV28 and TRBJ1-2; 10 bases align to TRBD1. CDR3 length equals 14 residues. Germline lookup yields CDR1 MDHEN and CDR2 SYDVKM. Trimming cost V 6 bases and J 5 bases; bases outside gene matches: 6. The CDR3 spells CASRAGQGRYGYTF. DNA of the CDR3: TGTGCCAGCAGAGCGGGACAGGGGAGGTATGGCTACACCTTC.

This clonotype was seen many times. The chain carries TRBV6-5 and TRBJ2-2; no reliable D call. There are 17 residues in the CDR3. Trimming stripped 0 bases from V and 2 bases from J, with 13 bases between. Germline-derived CDR1 and CDR2 are MNHEY and SVGAGI. CDR3 protein: CASSYSPEWSNTGELFF. The CDR3 DNA reads as TGTGCCAGCAGTTACTCGCCCGAGTGGAGCAACACCGGGGAGCTGTTTTTT.

This clonotype came up a few times. The genes are TRBV11-2 and TRBJ2-7; D possibly corresponds to TRBD1 (6 bases). The germline V and J ends were trimmed by 2 bases and 2 bases, with 19 bases remaining between them. Germline CDR1 is SGHAT and CDR2 is FQNNGV. The CDR3 totals 17 residues. This CDR3 is CASSLSGRGLSPYEQYF. The CDR3 nucleotides are TGTGCCAGCAGCTTAAGCGGCAGGGGATTATCCCCCTACGAGCAGTACTTC.

At least ten counts were recorded for this clonotype. This chain links TRBV29-1 with TRBJ2-7, with 7 bases aligning to TRBD1. The V and J ends lost 6 bases and 2 bases, in that order; junction bases with no gene match: 1. The CDR3 has 11 amino acids. Germline V gene sequence: CDR1 SQVTM, CDR2 ANQGSEA. For the CDR3, the DNA is TGCAGCGTCCAGGGGGCCTACGAGCAGTACTTC. Its translation: CSVQGAYEQYF.

V gene TRBV12-3 or TRBV12-4 combines with J gene TRBJ1-1, with D possibly being TRBD1 (6 bases). Trimming pared 6 bases from V and 7 bases from J, leaving 15 bases between. The CDR3 covers 13 residues. CDR3 sequence (DNA): TGTGCCAGCAGCAAAACAGGGAGCAGTGAAGCTTTCTTT. Amino acids: CASSKTGSSEAFF.

This clonotype was picked up many times. This CDR3 reads CASSGGEETQYF. DNA for the CDR3: TGTGCCAGCTCGGGCGGTGAAGAGACCCAGTACTTC. V gene TRBV2 combines with J gene TRBJ2-5; D remains unclear. In germline, CDR1 is SNHLY, CDR2 FYNNEI. There are 12 residues in the CDR3. Trimming cost V 8 bases and J 3 bases, with 10 bases left between them. The complete variable domain, with remaining parts taken from reference TRBV2 and TRBJ2-5, reads EPEVTQTPSHQVTQMGQEVILRCVPISNHLYFYWYRQILGQKVEFLVSFYNNEISEKSEIFDDQFSVERPDGSNFTLKIRSTKLEDSAMYFCASSGGEETQYFGPGTRLLVL.

A few counts support this clonotype. The gene calls are TRBV24-1 and TRBJ2-7; D remains unclear. Germline V CDR1 and CDR2: KGHDR, SFDVKD. The CDR3 length is 12 residues. V lost 3 bases and J 4 bases, leaving 6 bases between the germline ends. The DNA of the CDR3 is TGTGCCACCAGTGATGATAAGTACGAGCAGTACTTC. Translating gives CATSDDKYEQYF.

There are many counts of this clonotype. The chain is built from TRBV6-2 or TRBV6-3 and TRBJ1-5; no firm D call. Germline CDR1 MNHEY, CDR2 SVGEGT. The CDR3 has 14 amino acids. The V and J ends lost 6 bases and 2 bases respectively, with 11 bases between them. The CDR3 region is CASSSRAGNQPQHF. The CDR3 DNA reads TGTGCCAGCAGCTCCCGGGCAGGCAATCAGCCCCAGCATTTT.

This clonotype has a handful of counts. The J gene is TRBJ2-3, the V gene TRBV6-5; TRBD2 aligns across 14 bases. This CDR3 has 18 amino acids. CDR1 and CDR2 from the germline V gene are MNHEY and SVGAGI. Losses at the gene ends were 0 bases for V and 5 bases for J; bases not matched to a gene: 7. The CDR3 reads CASSYSRLAGGLGDTQYF. CDR3 sequence (DNA): TGTGCCAGCAGTTACTCGAGACTAGCGGGAGGGCTGGGAGATACGCAGTATTTT.

This clonotype turned up a few times. The rearrangement joins TRBV12-3 or TRBV12-4 to TRBJ2-6; D is ambiguous. The CDR3 consists of 16 residues. Trimming left V 6 bases short and J 2 bases short, with 14 bases between. CDR3: CASSIQRVPGANVLTF. The CDR3 bases are TGTGCCAGCAGCATACAAAGGGTACCTGGGGCCAACGTCCTGACTTTC.

This clonotype was seen only a few times. A junction boundary mismatches the germline segment, possibly from a read error. The chain uses TRBV20-1 and TRBJ2-1; 9 bases are a match to TRBD2. The length of the CDR3 is 16 residues. Germline V CDR1 and CDR2: DFQATT, SNEGSKA (reference sequence). CDR3 amino acids: CCARDWRLAVYNEQFF. The CDR3 DNA reads TGCTGTGCTAGAGATTGGAGACTAGCGGTCTACAATGAGCAGTTCTTC.

This clonotype was seen repeatedly, ten times or more. The chain employs TRBV12-3 or TRBV12-4 and TRBJ1-4; a possible D gene is TRBD1 (6 bases). The CDR3 extends over 15 amino acids. The V gene lost 8 bases and the J gene lost 10 bases, with 23 bases spanning the gap. The DNA for the CDR3 is TGTGCCAGCTGCCCTGAGGGGGGAGTGGCTGGAAAACTGTTTTTT. Its translation: CASCPEGGVAGKLFF.

This chain joins TRBV20-1 and TRBJ2-2; D is possibly TRBD2 (6 bases). CDR3 size: 15 residues. Germline CDR1 DFQATT, CDR2 SNEGSKA (reference sequence). Trimming shortened V by 1 base and J by 0 bases, and 9 bases separated the two germline ends. CDR3: CSARVGTSNTGELFF. The CDR3, as DNA: TGCAGTGCTAGAGTGGGGACTTCGAACACCGGGGAGCTGTTTTTT.

This sequence joins TRBV25-1 and TRBJ1-2, with TRBD1 matching over 9 bases. Trimming at V came to 3 bases and at J to 8 bases, leaving 4 bases not matched to a gene. CDR3 length: 13 residues. Germline V gene lookup returns CDR1 MGHDK and CDR2 SYGVNS. The CDR3 nucleotides are TGTGCCAGCAGTGACTGGACAGGGGACGGCTACACCTTC. Encoded protein: CASSDWTGDGYTF.

This clonotype was detected a few times. The rearrangement links TRBV6-5 to TRBJ1-6, with no clear D. V lost 0 bases and J 9 bases, leaving 12 bases between the germline ends. This CDR3 has 15 residues. Germline CDR1 and CDR2: MNHEY and SVGAGI. In DNA form, the CDR3 reads TGTGCCAGCAGTTACTCCAGTAAACCATCTTCACCCCTCCACTTT. Translation gives CASSYSSKPSSPLHF.

This chain uses TRBV20-1 with TRBJ1-5; D is possibly TRBD1 (6 bases). V gave up 6 bases and J gave up 9 bases, with 21 bases separating them. The CDR3 spans 14 residues. CDR1 is DFQATT and CDR2 is SNEGSKA in the germline V gene (reference sequence). This chain's CDR3 is CSAVPGSPRGPQHF. The DNA for the CDR3 is TGCAGTGCCGTCCCCGGGAGCCCCAGGGGGCCCCAGCATTTT.